This T cell receptor (beta chain) was sequenced in a study of control samples from healthy donors and cancer patients. TCRdb keeps only in-frame clones here, not all; method: immunoSEQ multiplex PCR. The sample yields about 78,000 clones, around nine tenths seen once. V gave up 1 base and J gave up 9 bases; unmatched junction bases: 7. This CDR3 region has 15 residues. Germline CDR1 SGHRS, CDR2 YFSETQ. Sequencing was performed on blood. V usage is TRBV5-1 and J usage is TRBJ2-1; 10 nucleotides match TRBD2. The receptor comes from a woman aged 60-70 years in good health. CDR3 loop: CASSLRLAGAAEQFF. In DNA, the CDR3 is TGCGCCAGCAGCTTGCGGCTAGCGGGAGCCGCTGAGCAGTTCTTC.